The clone carrying this T cell receptor (beta chain) was observed once. The CDR3 length is 16 residues. The V segment lost 5 bases and the J segment 3 bases; nucleotides outside the gene matches: 9. Looked up from germline, CDR1 is SGHTA and CDR2 is FQGTGA. This sample is part of a study of blood T cell repertoires in COVID-19. At the level of the study: COVID-19 samples from acute and convalescent phases originated in the United States, Italy and Spain.

In the original processing: Reference gene primer amplification gave estimated nucleated cell counts. This table comes from immunoSEQ multiplex PCR, and its TCRdb copy is limited to in-frame clones, with some not included. V, J and clone size are those of that table, while D and trimming were read from the DNA. The profile shows about 170,000 clones, about 82% of them singletons. Seattle's enrolled individuals joined amid active infection and were then monitored longitudinally. The receptor comes from a woman of 80 years or more with COVID-19, enrolled during active disease. V is TRBV7-3 and J is TRBJ2-3, with 9 bases fitting TRBD2. Sample: peripheral blood. The CDR3 sequence is CASSPRAGGGTDTQYF. In DNA form, the CDR3 reads TGTGCCAGCAGCCCGAGAGCGGGAGGAGGAACAGATACGCAGTATTTT.